This entry lists 7 T cell receptor beta chains sequenced from one sample in a study of blood T cell repertoires in COVID-19. The data were produced by immunoSEQ multiplex PCR, yet TCRdb's version contains in-frame clones alone and is incomplete. The sample lists roughly 100,000 clones, 87% occurring once. The sample consisted of peripheral blood. These receptors were obtained from a man between 45 and 60 years old with active COVID-19.

The chain has TRBV5-4 and TRBJ2-1; 13 bases fit TRBD2. Germline lookup yields CDR1 SGHNT and CDR2 YYREEE (reference sequence). V lost 4 bases and J lost 4; bases outside the gene matches: 5. The CDR3 is made up of 16 amino acids. The CDR3 DNA reads TGTGCCAGCAGCACGGGACTAGCGGGGAATTACAATGAGCAGTTCTTC. Its translation is CASSTGLAGNYNEQFF.

This chain links TRBV21-1 with TRBJ2-7; the D call in the table, TRBD2, was not verified against the DNA. TRBV21-1 is noted as a pseudogene. This CDR3 is built from 16 residues. In nucleotides, the CDR3 is TGTGCCAGCAGCAAAGTACTAGCGGGGTCCCAGGGCGAGCAGTACTTC. Residues: CASSKVLAGSQGEQYF.

The CDR3 nucleotides are TGTGCCAGCAGTTCGGACGGGACAGGGCATGAAAAACTGTTTTTT. This encodes CASSSDGTGHEKLFF. V and J are TRBV28 and TRBJ1-4; TRBD1 agrees at 9 bases. Trimming took 4 bases from V and 6 from J; bases not matched to a gene: 6. The CDR3 covers 15 residues. Looked up from germline, CDR1 is MDHEN and CDR2 is SYDVKM.

This chain connects TRBV14 to TRBJ2-7, with 11 bases aligning to TRBD1. The J segment lost 5 bases and the V segment lost 7 bases, leaving 7 bases of the junction unmatched. Germline loops: CDR1 SGHDN, CDR2 FVKESK. The CDR3 sequence is 14 residues long. CDR3 in amino acids: CASTSGTGGHEQYF. CDR3 DNA: TGTGCCAGCACCTCCGGGACAGGGGGACACGAGCAGTACTTC.

The chain carries TRBV6-5 and TRBJ2-1; D perhaps matches TRBD2 (5 bases). The germline V and J ends were trimmed by 4 bases and 2 bases, with 9 bases remaining between them. The CDR3 totals 14 residues. In germline, CDR1 is MNHEY, CDR2 SVGAGI. The CDR3 coding sequence is TGTGCCAGCAGTTCGGGGAACGCCTACAATGAGCAGTTCTTC. Translation: CASSSGNAYNEQFF.

The chain couples TRBV4-1 to TRBJ1-2; D may be TRBD1 (6 bases). The ends were cut back, 2 bases at V and 1 base at J, with 11 bases in the middle. The germline CDR1 and CDR2 sequences are MGHRA and YSYEKL. CDR3 length equals 15 residues. The CDR3 DNA is TGCGCCAGCAGCCAAACAGGGATCCTTAACTATGGCTACACCTTC. It encodes CASSQTGILNYGYTF.

This clone appeared a single time. The chain carries TRBV18 and TRBJ1-1, with D unclear. The germline gives CDR1 KGHSH, CDR2 LQKENI. V shed 3 bases and J shed 1 base, with 12 bases lying between them. The CDR3 sequence is 15 residues long. CDR3 loop: CASSPATGANTEAFF. CDR3 bases: TGTGCCAGCTCACCCGCGACCGGAGCGAACACTGAAGCTTTCTTT.